These T cell receptor beta chains were read from a single sample in a study of blood T cell repertoires in COVID-19. TCRdb keeps only in-frame clones here, not all; method: immunoSEQ multiplex PCR. In the table there are 50,000 to 55,000 clones, over 75% of which are singletons. Material for sequencing was peripheral blood. Receptor source: a man in his fifties or sixties with active COVID-19. CDR3s include the opening cysteine and the closing phenylalanine or tryptophan. A D gene is named only where the DNA matches it firmly.

cdr3_length	d_call	v_call	j_call	cdr3_aa
15	TRBD2	TRBV7-9	TRBJ2-1	CASSLVLAGENEQFF
11	-	TRBV6-5	TRBJ2-1	CASPRQNEQFF
14	-	TRBV5-4	TRBJ1-2	CASSYYDRLGGYTF
15	TRBD1	TRBV18	TRBJ2-3	CASSPTGGPTDTQYF
18	TRBD2	TRBV13	TRBJ2-3	CASSRLGLAGALTDTQYF
14	-	TRBV5-1	TRBJ2-3	CASSLDSRGDTQYF
16	-	TRBV6-6	TRBJ2-2	CASTHGQGGVTGELFF
14	TRBD1	TRBV5-1	TRBJ1-2	CASSTGVGDYGYTF
13	-	TRBV4-2	TRBJ1-6	CASSQARSSPLHF
12	-	TRBV5-1	TRBJ2-3	CASSQQADTQYF
12	-	TRBV10-3	TRBJ1-1	CAIIGSGTEAFF
13	-	TRBV6-6	TRBJ2-7	CASSQVQGYEQYF
12	-	TRBV2	TRBJ2-1	CASSPDYGWQFF
15	TRBD1	TRBV5-1	TRBJ2-7	CASSSRGTGSYEQYF
15	-	TRBV6-5	TRBJ2-3	CASRLTGWGTDTQYF
12	-	TRBV2	TRBJ2-7	CASRRTAYEQYF
15	-	TRBV7-9	TRBJ2-3	CASSFISGGTDTQYF
16	TRBD2	TRBV3-1/TRBV3-2	TRBJ2-5	CASSRTSGAVRETQYF
16	TRBD1	TRBV27	TRBJ2-7	CASSFSVGTVWYEQYF
15	-	TRBV3-1/TRBV3-2	TRBJ2-5	CASSQVSGGSETQYF
15	-	TRBV29-1	TRBJ1-1	CSVGGVGGGNTEAFF
14	TRBD2	TRBV9	TRBJ2-7	CASSPSGGLSEQYF
16	TRBD2	TRBV11-2	TRBJ2-2	CASSLELAGATGELFF
14	-	TRBV6-5	TRBJ1-4	CASISGGSYEKLFF
14	-	TRBV11-2	TRBJ2-1	CASSLVRGRNEQFF
14	TRBD1	TRBV5-1	TRBJ1-1	CASSLNPGTGEAFF
15	-	TRBV5-6	TRBJ2-2	CASLYRFANTGELFF
17	-	TRBV11-2	TRBJ2-2	CASSLDSQGRITGELFF
16	TRBD2	TRBV7-2	TRBJ2-3	CASSPRDFSGGDTQYF
14	-	TRBV3-1/TRBV3-2	TRBJ1-4	CASSQDPGYEKLFF
16	TRBD2	TRBV5-1	TRBJ2-3	CASSSSSGRASDTQYF
13	-	TRBV2	TRBJ1-2	CASTGGRNYGYTF
15	-	TRBV9	TRBJ1-4	CASSVGEIANEKLFF
12	-	TRBV28	TRBJ1-5	CASSLISEPQHF
15	TRBD1	TRBV4-1	TRBJ2-7	CASSRGTGGIYEQYF
18	TRBD2	TRBV11-2	TRBJ2-3	CASSFPHTSGGASDTQYF
15	TRBD1	TRBV23-1	TRBJ1-6	CASSQSTGPMGALHF
12	-	TRBV6-5	TRBJ1-2	CASSPGGMGYTF
15	-	TRBV5-8	TRBJ1-5	CASSEWGGSHQPQHF
15	TRBD2	TRBV11-3	TRBJ2-5	CASSLGLADQETQYF
14	TRBD2	TRBV7-2	TRBJ2-5	CASSPGWLAGGWYF
15	TRBD1	TRBV5-1	TRBJ2-1	CASSLGTGFYNEQFF
13	-	TRBV2	TRBJ2-3	CASARGPADTQYF
12	TRBD1	TRBV29-1	TRBJ1-2	CSVGTGNYGYTF
11	-	TRBV12-3/TRBV12-4	TRBJ2-7	CASRQGHEQYF
15	TRBD1	TRBV9	TRBJ1-4	CASSVTGEGIEKLFF
18	TRBD2	TRBV5-1	TRBJ2-3	CASSLGVTSGSSTDTQYF
18	TRBD1	TRBV29-1	TRBJ1-5	CSVPTDRGTDISNQPQHF